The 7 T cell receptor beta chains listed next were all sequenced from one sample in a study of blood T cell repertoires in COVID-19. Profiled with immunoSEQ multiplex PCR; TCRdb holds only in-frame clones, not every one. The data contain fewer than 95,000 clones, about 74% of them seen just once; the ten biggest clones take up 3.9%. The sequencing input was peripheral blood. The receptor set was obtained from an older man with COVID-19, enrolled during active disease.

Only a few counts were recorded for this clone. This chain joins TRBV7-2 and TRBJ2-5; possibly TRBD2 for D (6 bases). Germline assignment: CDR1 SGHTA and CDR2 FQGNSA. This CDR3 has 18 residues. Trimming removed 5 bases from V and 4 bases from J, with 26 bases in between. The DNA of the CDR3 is TGTGCCAGCAGCCCACGGGGGTGGCTGGGCGGGATCGTAGAGACCCAGTACTTC. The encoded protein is CASSPRGWLGGIVETQYF.

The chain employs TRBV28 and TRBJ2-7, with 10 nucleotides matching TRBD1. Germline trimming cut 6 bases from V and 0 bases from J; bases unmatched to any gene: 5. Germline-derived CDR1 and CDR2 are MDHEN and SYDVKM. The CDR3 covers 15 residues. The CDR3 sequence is CASRRDRGSSYEQYF. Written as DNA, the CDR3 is TGTGCCAGCAGGAGGGACAGGGGTTCCTCCTACGAGCAGTACTTC.

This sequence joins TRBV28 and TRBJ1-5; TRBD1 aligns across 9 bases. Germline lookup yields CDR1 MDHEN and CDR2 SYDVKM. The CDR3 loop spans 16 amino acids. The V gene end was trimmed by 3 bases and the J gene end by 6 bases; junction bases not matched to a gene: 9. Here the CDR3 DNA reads TGTGCCAGCAGTTTTGCGGGGACAGGGCGAGGTCAGCCCCAGCATTTT. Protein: CASSFAGTGRGQPQHF.

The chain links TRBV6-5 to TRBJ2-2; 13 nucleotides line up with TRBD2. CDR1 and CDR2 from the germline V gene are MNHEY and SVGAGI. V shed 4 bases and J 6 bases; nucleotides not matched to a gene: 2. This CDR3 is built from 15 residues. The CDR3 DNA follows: TGTGCCAGCAGTTTAGGACTAGCGGGAGCCGGGGAGCTGTTTTTT. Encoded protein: CASSLGLAGAGELFF.

The DNA of the CDR3 is TGTGCCAGCAGCCCTACGACAGCGATCTCTGGAAACACCATATATTTT. Protein: CASSPTTAISGNTIYF. The chain links TRBV5-6 to TRBJ1-3; D is possibly TRBD1 (5 bases). Germline CDR1 and CDR2: SGHDT and YYEEEE. This CDR3 contains 16 residues. The V gene lost 4 bases and the J gene lost 0 bases, with 14 bases spanning the gap.

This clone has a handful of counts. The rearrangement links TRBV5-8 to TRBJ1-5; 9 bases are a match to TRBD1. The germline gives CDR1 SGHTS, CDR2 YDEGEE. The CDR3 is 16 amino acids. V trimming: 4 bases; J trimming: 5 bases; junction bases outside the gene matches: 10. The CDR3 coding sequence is TGTGCCAGCAGCCCCCGGGACAGGGAGTCTCATCAGCCCCAGCATTTT. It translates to CASSPRDRESHQPQHF.

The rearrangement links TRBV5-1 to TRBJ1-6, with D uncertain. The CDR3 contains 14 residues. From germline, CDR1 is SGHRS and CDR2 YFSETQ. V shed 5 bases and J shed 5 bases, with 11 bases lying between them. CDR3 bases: TGCGCCAGCAGAGCCACAGAAGATAATTCACCCCTCCACTTT. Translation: CASRATEDNSPLHF.